Sequencing of this T cell receptor beta chain was carried out in a study of OX40 agonist ivuxolimab in advanced cancers. Overall study: Earlier treatment with anti-PD-1, anti-PD-L1 or anti-CTLA-4 was permitted, and around 43% had received some. Patients achieving partial responses numbered three: one hepatocellular carcinoma case and two cutaneous melanoma cases. Points from the study as a whole: CD8+ T cells were the subset that, on average, had more expanded clones than CD4+.

Blood specimens came from baseline, cycle 4 day 1, and cycle 7 day 1. Assay used: immunoSEQ multiplex PCR; TCRdb lists only in-frame clones, some missing. The table lists 90,000 to 100,000 clones, more than 85% of them singletons. By sample share, this clone is medium-sized. Antigen unknown. The sequencing here drew on CD4+ or CD8+ T cells sorted from blood, taken in a trial of the OX40 agonist ivuxolimab. The source of this sequence is an adult with an advanced solid tumor such as melanoma, head and neck, liver or kidney cancer.

Written as DNA, the CDR3 is TGTGCCAGTCGGGACAGAATGATGAACACTGAAGCTTTCTTT. It codes for CASRDRMMNTEAFF. This chain uses TRBV19 with TRBJ1-1; 7 bases align to TRBD1. V lost 8 bases and J lost 0; bases outside the gene matches: 6. The CDR3 has 14 residues. Germline CDR1 reads LNHDA; CDR2 reads SQIVND (reference sequence).